These 3 T cell receptor beta chains were all obtained from the same sample, sequenced in a study of OX40 agonist ivuxolimab in advanced cancers. Sequencing was performed with immunoSEQ multiplex PCR; in TCRdb, only in-frame clones are kept and a portion is missing. The sample yields approximately 50,000 clones, roughly 89% seen once. Sample: CD4+ or CD8+ T cells sorted from blood, taken in a trial of the OX40 agonist ivuxolimab. The receptor source for this set is an adult with an advanced solid tumor such as melanoma, head and neck, liver or kidney cancer.

This clone was observed a handful of times. J is TRBJ2-7 and V is TRBV23-1, with no clear D. TRBV23-1 is marked as an open reading frame, function uncertain. V lost 0 bases and J lost 0, with 9 bases in between. The CDR3 consists of 15 residues. CDR3 coding DNA: TGCGCCAGCAGTCAATCGCCAGGTACCTCCTACGAGCAGTACTTC. The encoded protein is CASSQSPGTSYEQYF.

The V gene is TRBV20-1, the J gene TRBJ1-1; unclear D gene. CDR3 size: 11 residues. CDR1 and CDR2 (germline): DFQATT, SNEGSKA (reference sequence). V lost 6 bases and J 0 bases, leaving 5 bases between the germline ends. The CDR3 DNA sequence: TGCAGTGCGGGTATGAACACTGAAGCTTTCTTT. Protein: CSAGMNTEAFF.

This chain links TRBV5-1 with TRBJ2-3; TRBD1 matches 11 bases. Looked up from germline, CDR1 is SGHRS and CDR2 is YFSETQ. V shed 4 bases and J 9 bases; nucleotides not matched to a gene: 10. The CDR3 has 15 amino acids. The CDR3 bases are TGCGCCAGCAGCACAGGACAGGGGGCGATTGGGACGCAGTATTTT. Translating it yields CASSTGQGAIGTQYF.